Listed below are T cell receptor beta chains from one sample, sequenced in a study of blood T cell repertoires in COVID-19. Sequenced by immunoSEQ multiplex PCR; TCRdb stores in-frame clones only, minus some. The sample yields tens of thousands of clones, approximately 91% seen once. What was sequenced was peripheral blood. Source of these receptors: a man between 50 and 59 years old with active COVID-19. The CDR3 runs from the conserved cysteine through the conserved F or W. The order of the fields is clone size, V gene, J gene, D gene, CDR3 protein, CDR3 DNA. D genes are given only for firm matches. The listing skips clone size in some rows; elsewhere it reads once, few, many or a size class.

size: .; V: TRBV29-1; J: TRBJ2-1; D: TRBD2; CDR3: CSVEGAGVYNEQFF; DNA: TGCAGCGTTGAAGGAGCGGGAGTCTACAATGAGCAGTTCTTC
size: once; V: TRBV18; J: TRBJ2-5; D: .; CDR3: CASSPPLGSQETQYF; DNA: TGTGCCAGCTCACCACCGCTTGGCAGCCAAGAGACCCAGTACTTC
size: .; V: TRBV5-6; J: TRBJ2-2; D: TRBD1; CDR3: CASSLPDRGRSGELFF; DNA: TGTGCCAGCAGCTTACCCGACAGGGGGCGGAGCGGGGAGCTGTTTTTT
size: .; V: TRBV11-2; J: TRBJ1-2; D: .; CDR3: CASSSEGDGYTF; DNA: TGTGCCAGCAGCTCAGAGGGAGATGGCTACACCTTC
size: .; V: TRBV3-1/TRBV3-2; J: TRBJ2-2; D: .; CDR3: CASSSRQDTGELFF; DNA: TGTGCCAGCAGCTCAAGACAGGACACCGGGGAGCTGTTTTTT
size: .; V: TRBV3-1/TRBV3-2; J: TRBJ2-3; D: .; CDR3: CASTLNAAAGDTQYF; DNA: TGTGCCAGCACCCTTAACGCGGCGGCGGGGGATACGCAGTATTTT
size: .; V: TRBV5-1; J: TRBJ1-6; D: TRBD1; CDR3: CASSLVTGANSPLHF; DNA: TGCGCCAGCAGCTTGGTTACAGGGGCCAACTCACCCCTCCACTTT
size: .; V: TRBV5-1; J: TRBJ1-2; D: .; CDR3: CASSLETSTNYGYTF; DNA: TGCGCCAGCAGCTTAGAGACATCTACTAACTATGGCTACACCTTC
size: .; V: TRBV9; J: TRBJ2-1; D: TRBD2; CDR3: CASSLLAYSYNEQFF; DNA: TGTGCCAGCAGCTTACTAGCGTATTCCTACAATGAGCAGTTCTTC
size: .; V: TRBV6-2/TRBV6-3; J: TRBJ1-2; D: TRBD1; CDR3: CASSLGTDYGYTF; DNA: TGTGCCAGCAGTCTCGGGACAGACTATGGCTACACCTTC
size: .; V: TRBV2; J: TRBJ2-1; D: .; CDR3: CASEGGAVNEQFF; DNA: TGTGCCAGCGAGGGGGGGGCAGTTAATGAGCAGTTCTTC
size: few; V: TRBV5-1; J: TRBJ1-2; D: .; CDR3: CASSFQGANYGYTF; DNA: TGCGCCAGCAGCTTCCAAGGGGCTAACTATGGCTACACCTTC
size: once; V: TRBV27; J: TRBJ2-3; D: .; CDR3: CASSFSGSLADTQYF; DNA: TGTGCCAGCAGTTTTTCCGGTAGCCTCGCAGATACGCAGTATTTT
size: .; V: TRBV5-1; J: TRBJ1-3; D: TRBD1; CDR3: CASSTGTGGSGNTIYF; DNA: TGCGCCAGCAGCACAGGAACAGGGGGCTCTGGAAACACCATATATTTT
size: .; V: TRBV15; J: TRBJ2-5; D: .; CDR3: CATSSRLAQETQYF; DNA: TGTGCCACCAGCTCCCGTTTGGCCCAAGAGACCCAGTACTTC
size: .; V: TRBV11-2; J: TRBJ2-5; D: .; CDR3: CASSGAVLGTQYF; DNA: TGTGCCAGCAGCGGGGCAGTCCTGGGGACCCAGTACTTC
size: .; V: TRBV4-2; J: TRBJ2-3; D: TRBD2; CDR3: CASSQATSGGGTQYF; DNA: TGTGCCAGCAGCCAAGCAACTAGCGGGGGGGGTACGCAGTATTTT
size: .; V: TRBV6-2/TRBV6-3; J: TRBJ2-5; D: .; CDR3: CASSPGEADQETQYF; DNA: TGTGCCAGCAGCCCCGGAGAAGCGGACCAAGAGACCCAGTACTTC
size: .; V: TRBV11-2; J: TRBJ1-2; D: .; CDR3: CASSYDSNYGYTF; DNA: TGTGCCAGCAGCTATGACAGTAACTATGGCTACACCTTC
size: .; V: TRBV7-9; J: TRBJ2-3; D: TRBD1; CDR3: CASSFNRGLTDTQYF; DNA: TGTGCCAGCAGCTTCAACAGGGGCCTCACAGATACGCAGTATTTT
size: .; V: TRBV6-5; J: TRBJ1-6; D: .; CDR3: CASTRGYSPLHF; DNA: TGTGCCAGCACACGGGGATATTCACCCCTCCACTTT
size: once; V: TRBV7-2; J: TRBJ2-1; D: TRBD2; CDR3: CASSPGTSGGHEQFF; DNA: TGTGCCAGCAGCCCCGGGACTAGCGGGGGGCATGAGCAGTTCTTC
size: .; V: TRBV2; J: TRBJ2-3; D: .; CDR3: CASSTGRYTDTQYF; DNA: TGTGCCAGCAGTACAGGGCGTTACACAGATACGCAGTATTTT
size: .; V: TRBV3-1/TRBV3-2; J: TRBJ1-4; D: .; CDR3: CASSQEAGRGEKLFF; DNA: TGTGCCAGCAGCCAAGAGGCAGGGCGCGGTGAAAAACTGTTTTTT
size: .; V: TRBV7-8; J: TRBJ2-5; D: TRBD1; CDR3: CASSRDRGRWETQYF; DNA: TGTGCCAGCAGCCGGGACAGGGGGCGGTGGGAGACCCAGTACTTC